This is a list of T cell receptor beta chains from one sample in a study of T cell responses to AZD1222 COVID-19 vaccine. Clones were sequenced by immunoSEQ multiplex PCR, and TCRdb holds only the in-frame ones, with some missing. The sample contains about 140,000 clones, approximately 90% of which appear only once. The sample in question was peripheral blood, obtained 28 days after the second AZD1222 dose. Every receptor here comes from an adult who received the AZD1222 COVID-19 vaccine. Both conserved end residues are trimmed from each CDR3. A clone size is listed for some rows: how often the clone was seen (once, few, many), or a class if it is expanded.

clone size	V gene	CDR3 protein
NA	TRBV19	ASSTRDRTEAF
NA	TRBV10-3	AIAGTSGDNEQF
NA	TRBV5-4	ASSLGEGGEQY
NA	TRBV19	ASSETARGGAF
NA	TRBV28	ASSLQGARSTIY
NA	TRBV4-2	ASSQVGYNEQF
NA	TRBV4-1	ASSPLAGMNTEAF
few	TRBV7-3	ASSLTSVENDGYT
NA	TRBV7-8	ASSFTGERGETQY
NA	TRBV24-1	ATRRAGQDEQF
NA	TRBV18	ASSPAGTSGNNEQF
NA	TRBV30	AWSARTGRVSYEQY
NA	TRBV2	ASSESGANVLT
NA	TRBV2	ASILRALGEQY
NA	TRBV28	ASCPGVSVEAF
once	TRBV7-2	ASRRVGGGTPDTQY
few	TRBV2	ASGWDEKLF
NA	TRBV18	ASSPVLYGNNSPLH
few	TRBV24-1	ATSPGGTNEKLF
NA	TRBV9	ASSVGPNQPQH
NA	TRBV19	ASSIGFNEQF
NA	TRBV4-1	ASSQDTAGNNNEKLF
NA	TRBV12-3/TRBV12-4	ASSRTEDGTQY
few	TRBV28	ASLPARGKPYEQY
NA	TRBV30	AWRVRALNTGELF
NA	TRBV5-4	ASSLFTFMNTEAF
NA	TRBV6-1	ASSDGPNTGELF
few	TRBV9	ASSPRQGENTEAF
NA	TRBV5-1	ASSPGRDHSSEKLF
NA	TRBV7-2	ASSLPQGNTEAF
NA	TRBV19	ASSITAQSNQPQH
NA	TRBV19	ASSIDPEAYSPLH
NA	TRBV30	AWASGLAGGTQY
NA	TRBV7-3	ASSTLPLRSPKEGGNEQF
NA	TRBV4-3	ASSQVSAPSGNTIY
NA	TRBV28	ASSLSGISEQY
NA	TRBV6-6	ASRTTGDNEQF
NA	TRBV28	ASSSLRAGGETQY
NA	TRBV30	AWSVLGETVI
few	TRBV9	ASSVGMSNQPQH
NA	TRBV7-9	ASSSDGYEQY
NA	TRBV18	ASSPQSSYNSPLH
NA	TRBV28	ASSLTRQGTHEQY
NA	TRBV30	AWISTGNTIY
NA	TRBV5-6	ASSLSRDQVREQY
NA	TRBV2	ASTTGGGHQPQH
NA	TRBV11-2	ASSLASYEQY
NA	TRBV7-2	ASSPRRTSYEQY
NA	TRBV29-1	SVAGLTSGGTDTQY
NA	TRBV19	ASSGAGAF